The sequence of this T cell receptor (beta chain) was determined in a study of blood T cell repertoires in COVID-19 (dated by TCRdb to about 2020). Describing the broader study: Samples covering the acute and convalescent phases of COVID-19 were provided by collaborators in the United States, Italy and Spain. The sample metadata nearly always contained a de-identified subject ID, COVID-19 status, age in years and sex. The samples were drawn from two sources: the first 160 participants of the ongoing ImmuneRACE study, and 1,000 to 1,500 subjects contributed by 6 global collaborators. The repertoires were released in a freely available public database intended as a resource for research on the immune response to SARS-CoV-2. The dataset comprised deeply sampled blood TCRbeta repertoires from subjects exposed to, actively infected with, or recovered from COVID-19. Where available, HLA class I and class II types were obtained from metadata supplied by the sample provider rather than from assay-based typing. The material from the prospective study consisted of cDNA or gDNA derived from T cells, B-cell-depleted T cells, or PBMCs. The paper's findings and limits, for the study overall: Clinical and demographic metadata were provided uncurated, with the amount varying by source and participant.

On this clone: Its antigen is still unknown. No qualities accompany the bases; no much larger clone lies one base away.

TCRbeta CDR3 regions were amplified from genomic DNA by means of the immunoSEQ Assay, a bias-controlled multiplex PCR. The paper's data handling went like this. The number of nucleated cells in each sample was estimated from the amplification of reference gene primers within the assay. To quantify the absolute abundance of each unique TCRbeta CDR3 rearrangement, sequence reads were collapsed and filtered. For each sample, productive Simpson clonality was calculated as the square root of Simpson's diversity index over productive rearrangements. Here the immuneACCESS table is served through TCRdb, limited to in-frame sequences with V and J called. Missing clones are a known gap in these copies; in checked studies unresolved V genes cover under half, and the rest lacks a known reason. That table supplies the V and J calls and clone size; D and trimming were determined from the DNA. The sample yields 270,000 or so clones; approximately 86% were counted once. The top ten constitute approximately 2.4% of the sample.

Participants in the prospective study were enrolled through a virtual design, were aged roughly 18 to 95 years, and lived in about two dozen United States geographic areas. In the prospective study, cohorts were assigned on the basis of participant-reported clinical history obtained from a screening survey and a study questionnaire. For ImmuneRACE Cohort 3, a participant was defined as recovered based on two consecutive negative NP/OP PCR tests, clearance by a healthcare professional, or resolution of symptoms. In the prospective study, mobile phlebotomists collected whole blood, serum and a nasopharyngeal or oropharyngeal swab from each participant. Additional blood draws and questionnaires over an approximately two-month period could optionally be provided by prospective study participants. Before DNA extraction, blood samples from the prospective study were shipped at room temperature or frozen.

Its CDR3 holds 16 amino acids, cysteine through phenylalanine. The entry retains the CDR3 DNA only, 48 bases that are in frame from base 1. From V the trimming removes 7 bases and from J it removes 1 base, while the gene matches leave 6 bases of the junction unaccounted for. CDR1 LNHDA and CDR2 SQIVND were looked up in the germline V gene (reference sequence). This TCR was sampled from a woman in her late teens or twenties who had recovered from COVID-19. The source material was PBMCs or T cells enriched from blood (not recorded which). The chain couples TRBV19 to TRBJ2-2; the central 10 bases match TRBD1. The DNA sequence is given as TGTGCCAGTAACGACAGGGGGCTTTTGAACACCGGGGAGCTGTTTTTT. This encodes CASNDRGLLNTGELFF.